Sequencing of this T cell receptor beta chain was carried out in a study of OX40 agonist ivuxolimab in advanced cancers. Broader study findings: Among the lowest peripheral clonal expansion occurred in 0.1-3.0 mg/kg partial responders.

Some clones are missing from TCRdb's copy, which holds only in-frame ones; the method was immunoSEQ multiplex PCR. The data hold over 14,000 clones, with 65% to 75% observed a single time. About this clone itself: The target antigen is unknown.

Between the trimmed V and J ends, which lost 5 bases and 1 base, there was a span of 12 bases. The CDR3 extends over 14 amino acids. Germline CDR1 is KGHSH and CDR2 is LQKENI. This clonotype originated in an adult with an advanced solid tumor such as melanoma, head and neck, liver or kidney cancer. The sequencing used CD4+ or CD8+ T cells sorted from blood, collected in a trial of the OX40 agonist ivuxolimab. The chain employs TRBV18 and TRBJ2-7, with D perhaps TRBD1 (6 bases). The CDR3 spells CASSAAGVSYEQYF. The CDR3 DNA reads TGTGCCAGCTCAGCCGCAGGGGTTTCCTACGAGCAGTACTTC.